The rows below give T cell receptor beta chains drawn from one sample of a study of blood T cells in healthy people across ages. TCRdb called the 5' RACE reads again in MiXCR, with one record for every CDR3 protein. The table records over 700,000 distinct CDR3 sequences, 20% to 30% of them present only once. These records were also assigned to another study, of T cells of mothers and their children.

Sequenced: blood. These receptors were obtained from a boy younger than 18 in good health. The CDR3 runs from the conserved cysteine through the conserved F or W. Fields, in order: J gene, clone size, CDR3 length, V gene, D gene, CDR3 DNA, CDR3 protein. The D gene is left open where the match is weak. Clone size is stated in some rows and not others, as once, few, many or a class when expanded.

TRBJ1-6 NA 16 TRBV29-1 NA TGCAGCGTTGAAGATCACAGACGCTCCTATAATTCACCCCTCCACTTT CSVEDHRRSYNSPLHF
TRBJ1-2 NA 14 TRBV7-2 NA TGTGCCAGCAGCCCTAGCCGGGATCCCTATGGCTACACCTTC CASSPSRDPYGYTF
TRBJ2-5 NA 15 TRBV20-1 TRBD1 TGCAGTGCCGACGGACAGGGCCTTTACGGGGAGACCCAGTACTTC CSADGQGLYGETQYF
TRBJ2-7 NA 12 TRBV29-1 TRBD2 TGCAGCGTTCTGGACCGGGGGGGCGAGCAGTACTTC CSVLDRGGEQYF
TRBJ1-2 NA 14 TRBV19 NA TGTGCCAGTAGTATTACAGACGAATACTATGGCTACACCTTC CASSITDEYYGYTF
TRBJ1-6 few 19 TRBV6-5 NA TGTGCCAGCAGTTACTCAAGGCCCCGGGGGAGCTCCTATAATTCACCCCTCCACTTT CASSYSRPRGSSYNSPLHF
TRBJ2-1 once 15 TRBV3-1 TRBD2 TGTGCCAGCAGCCAACCGGCTAGCGGGATCAATGAGCAGTTCTTC CASSQPASGINEQFF
TRBJ1-3 NA 15 TRBV3-1 NA TGTGCCAGCAGCCAAGATCTGGCGCCAGAGAACACCATATATTTT CASSQDLAPENTIYF
TRBJ1-3 NA 17 TRBV7-9 TRBD1 TGTGCCAGCAGCCCAGGGGTTTGGGACAGAGTTGGAAACACCATATATTTT CASSPGVWDRVGNTIYF
TRBJ1-2 few 14 TRBV4-1 NA TGCGCCAGCAGCCAAGAGACGGGGGCTCGGGGCTACACCTTC CASSQETGARGYTF
TRBJ2-2 few 14 TRBV7-3 NA TGTGCCAGCAGCTTACGGGGTTACGCCGGGGAGCTGTTTTTT CASSLRGYAGELFF
TRBJ2-7 NA 14 TRBV7-2 NA TGTGCCAGCAGCTTCGAAGGGGTCTCCTACGAGCAGTACTTC CASSFEGVSYEQYF
TRBJ2-1 few 17 TRBV6-1 TRBD2 TGTGCCAGCAGTGAGGGACTAGCGGGAGCTGGTTACAATGAGCAGTTCTTC CASSEGLAGAGYNEQFF
TRBJ2-5 few 15 TRBV7-6 TRBD2 TGTGCCAGCAGGCCTACTAGCGGGGGGCAAGGGACCCAGTACTTC CASRPTSGGQGTQYF
TRBJ1-1 few 16 TRBV5-6 TRBD1 TGTGCCAGCAGCAGGGACAGACGGGTCAGCGCCACTGAAGCTTTCTTT CASSRDRRVSATEAFF
TRBJ1-4 NA 15 TRBV15 NA TGTGCCACCAGCAGAGAGGAAATTTTGAATGAAAAACTGTTTTTT CATSREEILNEKLFF
TRBJ2-7 NA 15 TRBV5-1 TRBD1 TGCGCCAGCAGCTTCCTACAGGGGCGCACCTACGAGCAGTACTTC CASSFLQGRTYEQYF
TRBJ1-5 NA 16 TRBV27 NA TGTGCCAGCAGTTTATATAACAGGGATGGGAATCAGCCCCAGCATTTT CASSLYNRDGNQPQHF
TRBJ2-3 NA 13 TRBV10-2 NA TGCGCCGGCAGTGGGGCGGGCACAGATACGCAGTATTTT CAGSGAGTDTQYF
TRBJ2-7 many 13 TRBV7-9 TRBD2 TGTGCCAGCAGCCCTAGCGGGAGCTACGAGCAGTACTTC CASSPSGSYEQYF
TRBJ1-4 few 14 TRBV4-2 NA TGTGCCAGCAGCCCCACAGTTTATAATGAAAAACTGTTTTTT CASSPTVYNEKLFF
TRBJ2-1 NA 18 TRBV7-9 TRBD2 TGTGCCAGCAGCAATAGCGGGAGCGGTCCCCTGATATACAATGAGCAGTTCTTC CASSNSGSGPLIYNEQFF
TRBJ1-2 NA 14 TRBV3-1 NA TGTGCCAGCAGCCCCCTTCGGGGAGGCTATGGCTACACCTTC CASSPLRGGYGYTF
TRBJ2-5 few 13 TRBV10-3 NA TGTGCCATCAGTGATGGCAGGGAAGAGACCCAGTACTTC CAISDGREETQYF
TRBJ1-2 NA 14 TRBV10-3 NA TGTGCCATCAGTGAGTTTCAGGATGATTGGAGCTACACCTTC CAISEFQDDWSYTF
TRBJ2-5 NA 14 TRBV10-1 NA TGCGCCAGCAGTGAACGGGAGCACCAAGAGACCCAGTACTTC CASSEREHQETQYF